Below, one TCR beta chain is given with its context. V was trimmed by 1 base and J by 3 bases, leaving 10 bases between them. Germline CDR1 SGHTA, CDR2 FQGNSA. The CDR3 runs to 15 residues. During its preparation, the TCRbeta library received unique molecular identifiers. One entry per CDR3 protein, called by TCRdb with MiXCR from the PCR reads. In the table there are around 530,000 distinct CDR3 sequences, about 30% of which are singletons. This sample was taken from a study of T-cell reconstitution after alpha-beta-depleted transplantation in children. This material consisted of PBMCs from the stem cell graft donor, taken from the stem cell graft. V is TRBV7-2 and J is TRBJ1-3; D is uncertain. This clonotype originated in a human donor who donated a stem cell graft to a child with aplastic anemia. The CDR3 is CASSLDAGGGNTIYF. As DNA, the CDR3 is TGTGCCAGCAGCTTAGACGCAGGAGGTGGAAACACCATATATTTT.